Shown below are 10 T cell receptor beta chains from a single sample sequenced in a study of T cells in Graves' hyperthyroidism and ophthalmopathy. TCR beta CDR3 sequences were amplified from RNA transcripts. A set of HTBI primers served as the primers for a first-round RT-PCR of the TCR CDR3. TCRdb ran MiXCR on the multiplex PCR reads and lists one entry per CDR3 protein. The data contain hundreds of thousands of distinct CDR3 sequences, over 15% of them singletons. The sample consisted of blood. All receptors come from a woman in her 50s with Graves' hyperthyroidism that later progressed to Graves' ophthalmopathy.

The rearrangement uses TRBV7-9 and TRBJ2-7, with 7 nucleotides matching TRBD2. This CDR3 is 13 amino acids long. Trimming cost V 3 bases and J 3 bases; bases outside gene matches: 2. Germline V gene data show CDR1 as SEHNR and CDR2 as FQNEAQ (reference sequence). The CDR3 DNA reads TGTGCCAGCAGCTTTACTAGCGACTACGAGCAGTACTTC. It codes for CASSFTSDYEQYF.

As regards this clonotype: The junction departs from germline at one end; a sequencing error may be responsible. This chain connects TRBV12-3 or TRBV12-4 to TRBJ1-1; possible D gene TRBD1, 6 bases. CDR3 length: 14 amino acids. CDR3 bases: TGTGCCAGCAGTCTAACAGGGCTCTCCACTGGAGCTTTCTTT. As protein: CASSLTGLSTGAFF.

This clonotype came up a few times. The chain carries TRBV6-1 and TRBJ2-1; D is unresolved. Trimming left V 8 bases short and J 2 bases short, with 19 bases between. Germline assignment: CDR1 MNHNS and CDR2 SASEGT. The CDR3 sequence is 16 residues long. CDR3 DNA: TGTGCCAGCTCTCTCCAGGCCTCCCTAACCTACAATGAGCAGTTCTTC. Its translation is CASSLQASLTYNEQFF.

CDR3 nucleotide sequence: TGTGCCAGCAGCCCAAGGGGACAGGACATCTCCTACGAGCAGTACTTC. Translation: CASSPRGQDISYEQYF. The chain combines TRBV13 with TRBJ2-7; 8 bases map to TRBD1. Germline trimming cut 5 bases from V and 0 bases from J; bases unmatched to any gene: 9. Germline CDR1 reads PRHDT; CDR2 reads FYEKMQ (reference sequence). The CDR3 sequence is 16 residues long.

With respect to this clonotype: At one end, the junction sequence differs from germline, possibly due to a read error. The chain combines TRBV30 with TRBJ1-2; D not resolved. CDR3 length: 14 amino acids. The germline CDR1 and CDR2 sequences are GTSNPN and SVGIG (reference sequence). The chain's CDR3 is CARRDASPSPGYTF. DNA for the CDR3: TGTGCCCGGAGAGACGCGTCCCCTAGTCCTGGCTACACCTTC.

This rearrangement joins TRBV9 to TRBJ1-1, with 7 nucleotides matching TRBD1. The V and J ends lost 3 bases and 4 bases, in that order; junction bases with no gene match: 6. CDR1 is SGDLS and CDR2 is YYNGEE in the germline V gene. The CDR3 runs 14 residues. CDR3 amino acids: CASSEGAGSTEAFF. Here the CDR3 DNA reads TGTGCCAGCAGCGAGGGGGCAGGGAGCACTGAAGCTTTCTTT.

There are a few counts of this clonotype. The chain employs TRBV27 and TRBJ1-2; the D gene is possibly TRBD1 (5 bases). V was shortened by 5 bases and J by 6 bases, with 13 bases between the two germline ends. Germline assignment: CDR1 MNHEY and CDR2 SMNVEV (reference sequence). The CDR3 length is 13 residues. This CDR3 reads CASSDGAGNGYTF. DNA of the CDR3: TGTGCCAGCAGTGACGGGGCAGGGAATGGCTACACCTTC.

The chain uses TRBV11-2 and TRBJ1-1; D not resolved. The CDR3 sequence is 14 residues long. Germline loops: CDR1 SGHAT, CDR2 FQNNGV. Trimming took 1 base from V and 2 from J, leaving 8 bases between them. The CDR3 coding sequence is TGTGCCAGCAGCTTAGGAAAGCCTAACACTGAAGCTTTCTTT. Translation gives CASSLGKPNTEAFF.

This clonotype came up a few times. This chain links TRBV18 with TRBJ2-5; no clear D gene. The V and J ends lost 3 bases and 7 bases respectively, with 18 bases between them. In germline, CDR1 is KGHSH, CDR2 LQKENI. The CDR3 spans 15 residues. The CDR3 loop reads CASSPTERLERTQYF. In DNA form, the CDR3 reads TGTGCCAGCTCACCGACTGAGCGCCTAGAGCGGACCCAGTACTTC.

This CDR3 reads CASRPRTSTNEKLFF. CDR3 DNA: TGTGCCAGCAGGCCCCGGACCTCAACTAATGAAAAACTGTTTTTT. The V gene is TRBV2, the J gene TRBJ1-4; no clear D gene. CDR3 length equals 15 residues. Trimming cost V 6 bases and J 0 bases, with 11 bases left between them. Germline CDR1 is SNHLY and CDR2 is FYNNEI.